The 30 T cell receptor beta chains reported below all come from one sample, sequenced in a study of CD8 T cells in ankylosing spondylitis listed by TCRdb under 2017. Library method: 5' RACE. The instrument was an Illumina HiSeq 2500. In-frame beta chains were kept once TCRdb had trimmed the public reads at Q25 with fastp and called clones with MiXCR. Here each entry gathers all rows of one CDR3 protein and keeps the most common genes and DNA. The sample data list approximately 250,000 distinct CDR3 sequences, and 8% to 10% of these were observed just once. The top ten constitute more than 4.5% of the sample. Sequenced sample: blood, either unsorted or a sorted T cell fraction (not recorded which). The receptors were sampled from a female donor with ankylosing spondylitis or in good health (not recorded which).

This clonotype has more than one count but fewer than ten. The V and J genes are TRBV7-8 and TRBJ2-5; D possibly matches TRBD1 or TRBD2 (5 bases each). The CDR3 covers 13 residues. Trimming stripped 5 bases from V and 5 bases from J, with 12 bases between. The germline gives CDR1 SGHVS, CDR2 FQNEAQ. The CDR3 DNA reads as TGTGCCAGCAGCCCTCTGAGGGGCGAGACCCAGTACTTC. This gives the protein CASSPLRGETQYF.

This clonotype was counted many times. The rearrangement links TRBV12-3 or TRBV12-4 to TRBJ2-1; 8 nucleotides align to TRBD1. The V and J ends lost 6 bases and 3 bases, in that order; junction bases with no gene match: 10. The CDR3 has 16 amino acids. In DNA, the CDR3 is TGTGCCAGCAGCCGGAGACAGGGGATCATCTACAATGAGCAGTTCTTC. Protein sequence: CASSRRQGIIYNEQFF.

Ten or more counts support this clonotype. The CDR3 bases are TGCAGTGCTAGAGAAAGGACAGGGGGCGGTGAAAAACTGTTTTTT. It translates to CSARERTGGGEKLFF. This chain links TRBV20-1 with TRBJ1-4, with 11 positions matching TRBD1. The CDR3 extends over 15 amino acids. Germline values: CDR1 DFQATT, CDR2 SNEGSKA (reference sequence). J gave up 7 bases and V 0 bases, and 4 bases lay outside the gene matches.

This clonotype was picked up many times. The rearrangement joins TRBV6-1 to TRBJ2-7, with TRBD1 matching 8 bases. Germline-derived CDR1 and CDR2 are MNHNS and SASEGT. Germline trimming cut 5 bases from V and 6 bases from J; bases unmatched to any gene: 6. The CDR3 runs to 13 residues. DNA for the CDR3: TGTGCCAGCAGTCGCGGACAGGGAACCGAGCAGTACTTC. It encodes CASSRGQGTEQYF.

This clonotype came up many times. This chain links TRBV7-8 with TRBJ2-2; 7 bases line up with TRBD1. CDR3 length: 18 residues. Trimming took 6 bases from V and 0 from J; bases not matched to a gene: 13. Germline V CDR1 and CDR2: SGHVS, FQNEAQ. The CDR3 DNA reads TGTGCCAGCAGGTCTATTTCCAGGGGACAGACGAACACCGGGGAGCTGTTTTTT. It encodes CASRSISRGQTNTGELFF.

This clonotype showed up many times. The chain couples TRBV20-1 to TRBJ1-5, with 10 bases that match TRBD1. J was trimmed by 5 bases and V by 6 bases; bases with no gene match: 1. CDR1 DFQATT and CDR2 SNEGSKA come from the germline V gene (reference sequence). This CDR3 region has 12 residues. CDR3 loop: CSAGTGDQPQHF. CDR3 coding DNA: TGCAGTGCGGGGACAGGGGATCAGCCCCAGCATTTT.

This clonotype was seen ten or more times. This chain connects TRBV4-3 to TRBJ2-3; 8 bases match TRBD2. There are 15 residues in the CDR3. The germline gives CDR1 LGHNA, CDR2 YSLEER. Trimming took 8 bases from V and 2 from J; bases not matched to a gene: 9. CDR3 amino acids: CASGTRGGLTDTQYF. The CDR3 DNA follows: TGCGCCAGCGGAACCCGGGGGGGACTCACAGATACGCAGTATTTT.

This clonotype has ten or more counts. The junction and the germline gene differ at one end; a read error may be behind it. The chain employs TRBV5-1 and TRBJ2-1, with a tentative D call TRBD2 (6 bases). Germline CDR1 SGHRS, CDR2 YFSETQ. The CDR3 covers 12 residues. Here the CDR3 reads CASSFGGNEQFF. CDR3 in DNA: TGTGCCAGCAGCTTCGGGGGCAATGAGCAGTTCTTC.

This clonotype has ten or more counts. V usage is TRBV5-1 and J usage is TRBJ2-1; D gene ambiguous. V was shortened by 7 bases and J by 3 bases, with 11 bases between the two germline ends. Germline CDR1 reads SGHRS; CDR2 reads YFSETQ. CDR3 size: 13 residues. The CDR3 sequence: CASRLGDYNEQFF. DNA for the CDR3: TGCGCCAGCCGCCTGGGCGACTACAATGAGCAGTTCTTC.

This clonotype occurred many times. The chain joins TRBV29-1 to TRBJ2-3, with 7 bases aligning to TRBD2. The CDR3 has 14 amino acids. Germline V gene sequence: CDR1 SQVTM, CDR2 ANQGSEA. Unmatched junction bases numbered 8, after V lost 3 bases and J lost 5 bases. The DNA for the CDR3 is TGCAGCGTTGAGCGGGCGGGAGTGGAAGATACGCAGTATTTT. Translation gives CSVERAGVEDTQYF.

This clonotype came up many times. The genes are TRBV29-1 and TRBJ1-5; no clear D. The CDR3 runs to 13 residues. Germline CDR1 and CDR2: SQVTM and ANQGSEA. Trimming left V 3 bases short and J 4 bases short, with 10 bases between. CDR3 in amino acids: CSVEEGANQPQHF. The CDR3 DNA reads TGCAGCGTTGAGGAGGGAGCAAATCAGCCCCAGCATTTT.

The CDR3 spells CASSSSWSLAPFDEQFF. CDR3 coding DNA: TGTGCCAGCAGTTCAAGCTGGTCACTAGCGCCCTTCGATGAGCAGTTCTTC. The chain uses TRBV12-3 or TRBV12-4 and TRBJ2-1, with 7 nucleotides matching TRBD2. The CDR3 has 17 residues. The V and J ends lost 4 bases and 8 bases, in that order; junction bases with no gene match: 17.

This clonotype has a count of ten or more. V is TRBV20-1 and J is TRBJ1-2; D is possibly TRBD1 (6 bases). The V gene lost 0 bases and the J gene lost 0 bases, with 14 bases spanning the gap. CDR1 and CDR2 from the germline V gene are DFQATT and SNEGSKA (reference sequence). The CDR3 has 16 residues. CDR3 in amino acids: CSARDNRELANYGYTF. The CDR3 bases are TGCAGTGCTAGAGATAACAGGGAGTTGGCTAACTATGGCTACACCTTC.

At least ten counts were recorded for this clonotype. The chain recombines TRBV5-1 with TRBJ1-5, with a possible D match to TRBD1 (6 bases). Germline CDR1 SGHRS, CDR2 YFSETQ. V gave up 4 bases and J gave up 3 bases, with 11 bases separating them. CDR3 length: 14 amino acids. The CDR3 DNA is TGCGCCAGCAGCCCCGGACAGAACAATCAGCCCCAGCATTTT. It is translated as CASSPGQNNQPQHF.

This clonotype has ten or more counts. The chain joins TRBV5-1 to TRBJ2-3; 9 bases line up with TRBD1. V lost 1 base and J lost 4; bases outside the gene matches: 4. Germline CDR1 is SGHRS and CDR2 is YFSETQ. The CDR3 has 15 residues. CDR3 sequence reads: CASSLMGQGADTQYF. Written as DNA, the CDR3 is TGCGCCAGCAGCTTGATGGGACAGGGTGCAGATACGCAGTATTTT.

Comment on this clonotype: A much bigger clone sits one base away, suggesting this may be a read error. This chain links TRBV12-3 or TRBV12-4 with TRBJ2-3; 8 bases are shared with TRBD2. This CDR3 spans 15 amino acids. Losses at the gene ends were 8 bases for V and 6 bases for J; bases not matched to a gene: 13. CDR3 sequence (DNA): TGTGCCAGCGGCACCAGGACTAGCTCACAGGATACGCAGTATTTT. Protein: CASGTRTSSQDTQYF.

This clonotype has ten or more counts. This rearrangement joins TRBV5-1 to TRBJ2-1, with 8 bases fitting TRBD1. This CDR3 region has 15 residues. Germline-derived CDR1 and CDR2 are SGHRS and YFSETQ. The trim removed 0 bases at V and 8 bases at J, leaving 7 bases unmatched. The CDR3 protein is CASSLGDRGWDEQFF. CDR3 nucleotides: TGCGCCAGCAGCTTGGGTGACAGGGGATGGGATGAGCAGTTCTTC.

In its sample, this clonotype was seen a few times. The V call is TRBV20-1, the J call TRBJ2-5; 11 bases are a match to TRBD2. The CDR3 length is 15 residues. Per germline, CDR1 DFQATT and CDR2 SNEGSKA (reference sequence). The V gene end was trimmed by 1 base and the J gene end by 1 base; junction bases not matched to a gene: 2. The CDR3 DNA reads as TGCAGTGCTAGAGGGACTAGCGGGCTCCAAGAGACCCAGTACTTC. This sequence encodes CSARGTSGLQETQYF.

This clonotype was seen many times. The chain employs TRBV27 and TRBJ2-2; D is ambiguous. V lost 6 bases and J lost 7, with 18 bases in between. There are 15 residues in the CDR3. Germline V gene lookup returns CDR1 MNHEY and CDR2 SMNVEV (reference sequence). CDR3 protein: CASSLVSYSIGELFF. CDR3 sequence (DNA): TGTGCCAGCAGCTTGGTCTCGTACTCGATCGGGGAGCTGTTTTTT.

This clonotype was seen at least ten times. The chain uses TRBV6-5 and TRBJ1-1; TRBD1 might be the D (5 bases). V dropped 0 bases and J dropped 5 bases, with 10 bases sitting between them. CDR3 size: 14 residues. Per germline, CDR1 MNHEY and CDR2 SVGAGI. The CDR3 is CASSYSGGETEAFF. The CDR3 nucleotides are TGTGCCAGCAGTTACTCTGGGGGGGAGACTGAAGCTTTCTTT.

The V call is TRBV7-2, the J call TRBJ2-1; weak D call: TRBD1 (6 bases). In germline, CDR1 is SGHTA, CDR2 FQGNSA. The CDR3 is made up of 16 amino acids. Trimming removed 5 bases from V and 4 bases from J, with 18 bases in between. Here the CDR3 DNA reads TGTGCCAGCAGCGCAAATTCCGACAGGATATACAATGAGCAGTTCTTC. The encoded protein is CASSANSDRIYNEQFF.

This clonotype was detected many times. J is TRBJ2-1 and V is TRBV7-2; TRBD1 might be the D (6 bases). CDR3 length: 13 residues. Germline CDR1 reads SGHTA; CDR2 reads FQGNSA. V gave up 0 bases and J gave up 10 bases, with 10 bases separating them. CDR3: CASSLAVGAEQFF. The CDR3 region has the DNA TGTGCCAGCAGCTTAGCAGTGGGGGCGGAGCAGTTCTTC.

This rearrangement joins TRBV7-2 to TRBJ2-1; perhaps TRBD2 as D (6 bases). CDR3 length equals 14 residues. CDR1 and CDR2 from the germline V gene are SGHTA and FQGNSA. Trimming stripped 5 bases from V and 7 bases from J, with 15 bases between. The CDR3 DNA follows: TGTGCCAGCAGCCTAACTACCGGGAGAAATGAGCAGTTCTTC. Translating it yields CASSLTTGRNEQFF.

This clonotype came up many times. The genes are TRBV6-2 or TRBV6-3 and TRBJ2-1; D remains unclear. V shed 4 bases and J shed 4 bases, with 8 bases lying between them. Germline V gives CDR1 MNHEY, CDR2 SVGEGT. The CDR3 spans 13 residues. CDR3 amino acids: CASSFDLYNEQFF. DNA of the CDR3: TGTGCCAGCAGTTTCGACTTGTACAATGAGCAGTTCTTC.

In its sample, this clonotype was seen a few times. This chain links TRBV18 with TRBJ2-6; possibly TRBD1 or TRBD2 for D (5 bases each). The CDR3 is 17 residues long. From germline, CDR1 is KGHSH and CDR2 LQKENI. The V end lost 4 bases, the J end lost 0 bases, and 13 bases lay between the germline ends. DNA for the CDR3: TGTGCCAGCTCACTTCGGGACGGTAACTCTGGGGCCAACGTCCTGACTTTC. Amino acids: CASSLRDGNSGANVLTF.

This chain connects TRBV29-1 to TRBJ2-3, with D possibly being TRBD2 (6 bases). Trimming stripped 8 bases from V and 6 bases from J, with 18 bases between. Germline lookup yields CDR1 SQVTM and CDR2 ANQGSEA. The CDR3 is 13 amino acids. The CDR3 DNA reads TGCAGCCTAAGCCAGCGGGTTTCGGATACGCAGTATTTT. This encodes CSLSQRVSDTQYF.

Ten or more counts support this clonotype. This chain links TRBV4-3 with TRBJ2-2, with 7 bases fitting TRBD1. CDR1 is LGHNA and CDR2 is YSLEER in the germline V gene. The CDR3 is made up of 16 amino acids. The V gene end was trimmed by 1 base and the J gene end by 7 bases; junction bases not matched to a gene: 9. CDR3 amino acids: CASSQVSTGIGGELFF. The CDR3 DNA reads TGCGCCAGCAGCCAAGTGTCGACAGGGATCGGCGGGGAGCTGTTTTTT.

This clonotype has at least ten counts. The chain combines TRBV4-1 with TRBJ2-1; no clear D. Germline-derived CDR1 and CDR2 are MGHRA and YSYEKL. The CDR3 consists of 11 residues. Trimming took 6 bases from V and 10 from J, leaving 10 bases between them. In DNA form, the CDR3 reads TGCGCCAGCAGGGGCTGGGAAGAGCAGTTCTTC. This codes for CASRGWEEQFF.

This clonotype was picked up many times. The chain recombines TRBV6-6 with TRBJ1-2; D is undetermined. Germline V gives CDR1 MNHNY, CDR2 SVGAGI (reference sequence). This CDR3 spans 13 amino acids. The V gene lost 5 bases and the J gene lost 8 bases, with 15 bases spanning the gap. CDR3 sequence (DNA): TGTGCCAGCAGTGGAACTGCGGCAATGGGCTACACCTTC. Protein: CASSGTAAMGYTF.

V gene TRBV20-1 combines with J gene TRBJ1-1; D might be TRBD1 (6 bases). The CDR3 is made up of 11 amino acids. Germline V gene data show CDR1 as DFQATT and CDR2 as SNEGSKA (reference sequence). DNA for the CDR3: TGCAGCGCGGGGGCAACCACTGAAGCTTTCTTT. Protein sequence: CSAGATTEAFF.